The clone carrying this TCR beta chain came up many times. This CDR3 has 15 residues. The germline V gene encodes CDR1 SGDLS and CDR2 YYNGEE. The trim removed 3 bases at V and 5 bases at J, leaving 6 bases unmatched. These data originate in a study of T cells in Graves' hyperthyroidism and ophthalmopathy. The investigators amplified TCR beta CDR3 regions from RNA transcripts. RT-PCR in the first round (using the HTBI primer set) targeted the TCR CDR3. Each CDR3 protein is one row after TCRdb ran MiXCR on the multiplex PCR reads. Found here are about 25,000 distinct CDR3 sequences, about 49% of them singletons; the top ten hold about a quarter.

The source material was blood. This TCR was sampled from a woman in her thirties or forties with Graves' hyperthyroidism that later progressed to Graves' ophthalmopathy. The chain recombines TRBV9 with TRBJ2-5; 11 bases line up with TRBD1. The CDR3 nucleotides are TGTGCCAGCAGCGCTGGACAGGGGGCCGGGGAGACCCAGTACTTC. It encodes CASSAGQGAGETQYF.